This TCR beta chain came from a study of CD8 T cells in Susac syndrome. All included Susac syndrome patients satisfied recently defined diagnostic criteria for definite or probable disease. The CDR3 spans 15 residues. Looked up from germline, CDR1 is SGHTA and CDR2 is FQGNSA. The V gene end was trimmed by 1 base and the J gene end by 4 bases; junction bases not matched to a gene: 4. Random hexamers primed reverse transcription of about 0.5 to 1 ug RNA. TCRdb passed the immunoSEQ multiplex PCR reads through MiXCR, listing each CDR3 protein once. This sample carries roughly 75,000 distinct CDR3 sequences, 93% of them seen once, and the ten largest clones take more than 0.13%.

This receptor was taken from a human donor with Susac syndrome. The sample comprised CD4+ T cells from PBMCs. The chain combines TRBV7-2 with TRBJ2-1, with TRBD1 identical over 7 bases. CDR3 nucleotides: TGTGCCAGCAGCTTAGGACAGGGTTCTTACAATGAGCAGTTCTTC. It yields the protein CASSLGQGSYNEQFF.